The TCR beta chain described here comes from a study of blood T cell repertoires in COVID-19. The authors' processing: Amplification of reference gene primers was used by the study to estimate nucleated cell counts. Repertoires were generated with immunoSEQ multiplex PCR, while TCRdb's copy carries only in-frame clones and drops some. Clonal size and the V and J genes are those of that table, whereas D and trimming came from the DNA. The table shows 200,000 to 250,000 clones, with around 91% occurring only once. Germline values: CDR1 SGHVS, CDR2 FQNEAQ. This CDR3 contains 16 residues. The V end was cut by 4 bases, the J end by 0 bases, with 13 bases between.

The chain employs TRBV7-8 and TRBJ2-4; D may be TRBD1 (6 bases). The sample taken for sequencing was PBMCs or T cells enriched from blood (not recorded which). This TCR was sampled from a man aged 25-40 years who had been exposed to COVID-19. CDR3 residues: CASSYQGTLAKNIQYF. The CDR3 DNA reads TGTGCCAGCAGCTATCAGGGGACACTAGCCAAAAACATTCAGTACTTC.